This passage covers 18 T cell receptor beta chains from one sample sequenced in a study of T-cell memory formation after mild COVID-19. TCRdb itself ran the 5' RACE reads through MiXCR, one entry per CDR3 protein. This table has roughly 130,000 distinct CDR3 sequences, about 6% appearing once. Sequenced input: PBMCs or a T cell subset sorted from them (not recorded which). These receptors came from an adult woman who had mild COVID-19 (a few samples of this study predate the infection). Cell type and time point are not known.

V usage is TRBV20-1 and J usage is TRBJ2-3; no clear D gene. CDR3 size: 14 residues. The germline gives CDR1 DFQATT, CDR2 SNEGSKA (reference sequence). V was cut by 3 bases and J by 0 bases, with 10 bases left in between. CDR3 loop: CSARYPSSTDTQYF. The CDR3 region has the DNA TGCAGTGCTAGGTATCCCTCTAGCACAGATACGCAGTATTTT.

This clonotype turned up a few times. The rearrangement joins TRBV18 to TRBJ2-5; D gene ambiguous. V was shortened by 4 bases and J by 2 bases, with 14 bases between the two germline ends. The CDR3 covers 15 residues. Germline V lookup: CDR1 KGHSH, CDR2 LQKENI. CDR3 loop: CASSLHNGQQETQYF. The CDR3 DNA follows: TGTGCCAGCTCACTACACAACGGCCAACAAGAGACCCAGTACTTC.

This clonotype was seen many times. The rearrangement links TRBV4-2 to TRBJ1-1; D may be TRBD1 (6 bases). The CDR3 extends over 15 amino acids. CDR1 and CDR2 (germline): LGHNA, YNFKEQ. V gave up 4 bases and J gave up 4 bases, with 16 bases separating them. The CDR3 sequence: CASSPRAAGVTEAFF. In DNA form, the CDR3 reads TGTGCCAGCAGCCCACGCGCCGCAGGGGTCACTGAAGCTTTCTTT.

The rearrangement links TRBV5-4 to TRBJ2-7; TRBD1 aligns across 7 bases. V lost 4 bases to trimming and J lost 3 bases; unmatched junction nucleotides: 4. Germline V gene sequence: CDR1 SGHNT, CDR2 YYREEE (reference sequence). The CDR3 runs 13 residues. CDR3 region: CASSMGQLYEQYF. The CDR3 DNA reads TGTGCCAGCAGCATGGGACAGCTCTACGAGCAGTACTTC.

This clonotype was recorded a few times. This chain connects TRBV7-9 to TRBJ1-1; 7 bases line up with TRBD1. The V gene end was trimmed by 4 bases and the J gene end by 6 bases; junction bases not matched to a gene: 17. Germline V gives CDR1 SEHNR, CDR2 FQNEAQ (reference sequence). This CDR3 has 17 residues. CDR3 in DNA: TGTGCCAGCAGCTCCCCTGCCCTTTATACAGGGGTTGCTGAAGCTTTCTTT. The encoded protein is CASSSPALYTGVAEAFF.

This clonotype was counted a few times. The chain carries TRBV20-1 and TRBJ1-1; D is ambiguous. V was cut by 1 base and J by 2 bases, with 5 bases left in between. Germline V CDR1 and CDR2: DFQATT, SNEGSKA (reference sequence). CDR3 length: 12 residues. As DNA, the CDR3 is TGCAGTGCTAGAGCCATTAACACTGAAGCTTTCTTT. This gives the protein CSARAINTEAFF.

There are a few counts of this clonotype. CDR3 DNA sequence: TGCGCCAGCAGCGGCGGACAAATGAACACTGAAGCTTTCTTT. Residues: CASSGGQMNTEAFF. The chain employs TRBV5-1 and TRBJ1-1; a possible D gene is TRBD1 (5 bases). The V gene lost 4 bases and the J gene lost 0 bases, with 10 bases spanning the gap. CDR1 SGHRS and CDR2 YFSETQ come from the germline V gene. The CDR3 runs to 14 residues. Full variable domain (missing parts from reference TRBV5-1 and TRBJ1-1): KAGVTQTPRYLIKTRGQQVTLSCSPISGHRSVSWYQQTPGQGLQFLFEYFSETQRNKGNFPGRFSGRQFSNSRSEMNVSTLELGDSALYLCASSGGQMNTEAFFGQGTRLTVV.

This clonotype was counted at least ten times. V gene TRBV10-3 combines with J gene TRBJ2-7, with 10 positions matching TRBD1. The CDR3 contains 13 residues. CDR1 is ENHRY and CDR2 is SYGVKD in the germline V gene. Trimming at V came to 10 bases and at J to 7 bases, leaving 10 bases not matched to a gene. CDR3 in amino acids: CATRGTGEGEQYF. CDR3 DNA sequence: TGTGCCACCAGGGGGACAGGGGAGGGTGAGCAGTACTTC.

This clonotype was recorded many times. The gene calls are TRBV5-1 and TRBJ2-3; 7 bases are shared with TRBD2. CDR3 length: 14 residues. The trim removed 0 bases at V and 5 bases at J, leaving 3 bases unmatched. Germline values: CDR1 SGHRS, CDR2 YFSETQ. The CDR3, as DNA: TGCGCCAGCAGCTTGGCTAGCGGAGGAGATACGCAGTATTTT. It translates to CASSLASGGDTQYF.

As regards this clonotype: Since a much larger clone is just one base distant, this may be a read error. The V call is TRBV7-9, the J call TRBJ1-1, with TRBD1 matching over 8 bases. CDR3 size: 15 residues. Trimming removed 7 bases from V and 2 bases from J; junction bases left unmatched: 9. Germline V gene data show CDR1 as SEHNR and CDR2 as FQNEAQ (reference sequence). CDR3 protein: CASILRTGTNTEAFF. The CDR3 region has the DNA TGTGCCAGCATCTTGCGGACAGGGACTAACACTGAAGCTTTCTTT.

A few counts support this clonotype. This chain links TRBV7-9 with TRBJ2-5; unclear D gene. CDR1 and CDR2 from the germline V gene are SEHNR and FQNEAQ (reference sequence). There are 13 residues in the CDR3. V lost 2 bases and J 0 bases, leaving 4 bases between the germline ends. The CDR3 DNA reads TGTGCCAGCAGCTTACATGACCAAGAGACCCAGTACTTC. This codes for CASSLHDQETQYF.

This clonotype was counted at least ten times. The chain uses TRBV30 and TRBJ2-3, with TRBD2 matching 10 bases. The V gene end was trimmed by 0 bases and the J gene end by 5 bases; junction bases not matched to a gene: 5. The CDR3 runs 15 residues. In germline, CDR1 is GTSNPN, CDR2 SVGIG (reference sequence). CDR3 bases: TGTGCCTGGAGTGTAACTAGCGGGGTGAAAGATACGCAGTATTTT. This gives the protein CAWSVTSGVKDTQYF.

The chain recombines TRBV10-2 with TRBJ2-3; the D gene is possibly TRBD2 (6 bases). Per the germline V gene, CDR1 is WSHSY and CDR2 is SAAADI. V shed 5 bases and J shed 8 bases, with 11 bases lying between them. There are 12 residues in the CDR3. The CDR3 sequence: CASSPSAGTQYF. The CDR3 DNA sequence: TGCGCCAGCAGTCCTAGCGCGGGTACGCAGTATTTT.

This clonotype showed up many times. The CDR3, as DNA: TGTGCCAGCAGTCGACAGGGCGGCGAGCAGTACTTC. This translates into CASSRQGGEQYF. J is TRBJ2-7 and V is TRBV6-5, with 7 bases matching TRBD1. The CDR3 is 12 residues long. The V gene's germline CDR1 is MNHEY and CDR2 SVGAGI. With V trimmed by 5 bases and J by 6 bases, 4 bases remained unmatched.

This clonotype was seen ten or more times. The J gene is TRBJ1-1, the V gene TRBV18; 8 nucleotides align to TRBD1. V lost 2 bases, J lost 1 base, and 6 bases stayed unmatched. This CDR3 is 16 amino acids long. CDR1 and CDR2 (germline): KGHSH, LQKENI. Here the CDR3 DNA reads TGTGCCAGCTCACCAGACAGGGGCATTCCGAACACTGAAGCTTTCTTT. Translated, it gives CASSPDRGIPNTEAFF.

As for this clonotype: Since no conserved phenylalanine or tryptophan closes the CDR3, a read error is the likely cause. The J gene is TRBJ2-5, the V gene TRBV4-1, with D hard to call. With 3 bases removed from V and 3 bases from J, the gap between germline ends came to 11 bases. Germline assignment: CDR1 MGHRA and CDR2 YSYEKL. The CDR3 extends over 14 amino acids. In DNA form, the CDR3 reads TGCGCCAGCAGCCAGATGGGCGATAAAGAGACCCAGTACCTC. Translating it yields CASSQMGDKETQYL.

This clonotype was found a few times. The chain uses TRBV5-1 and TRBJ2-3; TRBD1 is a possible D gene (6 bases). The length of the CDR3 is 18 residues. Germline V gene sequence: CDR1 SGHRS, CDR2 YFSETQ. V lost 0 bases and J 5 bases, leaving 22 bases between the germline ends. The CDR3 is CASSLGGERGGLRDTQYF. CDR3 coding DNA: TGCGCCAGCAGCTTGGGGGGCGAGCGAGGGGGTCTGCGAGATACGCAGTATTTT. The entire variable domain, with the rest obtained from reference TRBV5-1 and TRBJ2-3, is as follows: KAGVTQTPRYLIKTRGQQVTLSCSPISGHRSVSWYQQTPGQGLQFLFEYFSETQRNKGNFPGRFSGRQFSNSRSEMNVSTLELGDSALYLCASSLGGERGGLRDTQYFGPGTRLTVL.

This clonotype was detected a few times. The V call is TRBV7-9, the J call TRBJ2-1; 8 bases line up with TRBD1. Trimming took 8 bases from V and 3 from J; bases not matched to a gene: 3. CDR3 length: 13 amino acids. Germline V gives CDR1 SEHNR, CDR2 FQNEAQ (reference sequence). CDR3 nucleotides: TGTGCCAGCCGAACAGGGGGCTACAATGAGCAGTTCTTC. Translated, it gives CASRTGGYNEQFF.